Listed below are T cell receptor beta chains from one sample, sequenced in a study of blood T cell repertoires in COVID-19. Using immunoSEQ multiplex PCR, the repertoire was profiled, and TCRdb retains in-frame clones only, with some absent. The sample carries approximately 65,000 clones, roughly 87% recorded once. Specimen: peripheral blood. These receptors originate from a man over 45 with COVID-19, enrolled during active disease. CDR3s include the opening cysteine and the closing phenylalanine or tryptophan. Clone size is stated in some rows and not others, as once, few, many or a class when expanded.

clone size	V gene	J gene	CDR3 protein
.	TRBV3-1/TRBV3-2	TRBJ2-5	CASSLTGGGLDF
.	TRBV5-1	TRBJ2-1	CASSSGTSGSRDNEQFF
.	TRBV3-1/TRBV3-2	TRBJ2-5	CASSQGSSGQETQYF
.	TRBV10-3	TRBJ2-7	CAIGQGAYEQYF
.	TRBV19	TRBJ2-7	CASSIGPGEIYEQYF
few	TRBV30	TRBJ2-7	CAWNAGPYEQYF
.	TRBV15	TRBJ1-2	CATSRDREAFVTGYTF
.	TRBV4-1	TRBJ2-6	CASSLSRDRGGSGANVLTF
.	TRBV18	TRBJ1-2	CASSFGEGSGGYTF
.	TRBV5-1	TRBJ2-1	CASSWAGTGDNEQFF
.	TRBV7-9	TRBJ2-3	CASSFSSGSTDTQYF
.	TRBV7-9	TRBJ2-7	CASSPWDRGYEQYF
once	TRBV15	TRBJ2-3	CATSRDGGGGIDTQYF
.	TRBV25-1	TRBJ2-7	CASQDRVTYEQYF
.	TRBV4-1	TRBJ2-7	CASSQLAGVSYEQYF
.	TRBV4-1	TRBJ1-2	CASSQNPRGPNYGYTF
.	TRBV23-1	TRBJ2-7	CASSRANRLSGRREYEQYF
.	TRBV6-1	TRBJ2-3	CASSEAQGGDTQYF
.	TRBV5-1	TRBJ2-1	CASSLAGGLAGDEQFF
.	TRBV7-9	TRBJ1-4	CASSGAFDSEKLFF
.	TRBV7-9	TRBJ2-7	CASSPDSPYEQYF